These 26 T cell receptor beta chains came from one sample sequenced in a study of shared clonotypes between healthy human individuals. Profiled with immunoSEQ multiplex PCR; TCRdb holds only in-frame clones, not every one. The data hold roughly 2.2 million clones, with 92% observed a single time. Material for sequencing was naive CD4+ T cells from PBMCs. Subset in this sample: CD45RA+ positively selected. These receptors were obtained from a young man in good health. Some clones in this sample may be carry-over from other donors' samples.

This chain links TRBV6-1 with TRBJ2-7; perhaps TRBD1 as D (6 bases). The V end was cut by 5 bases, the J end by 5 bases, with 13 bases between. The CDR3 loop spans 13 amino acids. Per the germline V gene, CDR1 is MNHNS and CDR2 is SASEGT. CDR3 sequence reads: CASSRTDYDEQYF. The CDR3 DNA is TGTGCCAGCAGTCGGACAGACTATGACGAGCAGTACTTC.

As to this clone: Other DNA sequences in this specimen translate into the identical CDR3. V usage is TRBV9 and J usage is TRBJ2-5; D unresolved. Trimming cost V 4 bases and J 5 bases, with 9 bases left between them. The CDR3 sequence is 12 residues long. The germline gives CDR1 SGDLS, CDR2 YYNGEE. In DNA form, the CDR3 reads TGTGCCAGCAGCCCCTCTGGGGAGACCCAGTACTTC. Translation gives CASSPSGETQYF.

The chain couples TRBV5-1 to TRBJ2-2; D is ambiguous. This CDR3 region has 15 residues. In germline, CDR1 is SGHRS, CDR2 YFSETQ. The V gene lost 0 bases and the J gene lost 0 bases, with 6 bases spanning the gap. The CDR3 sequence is CASSLEQTNTGELFF. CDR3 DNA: TGCGCCAGCAGCTTGGAACAGACGAACACCGGGGAGCTGTTTTTT.

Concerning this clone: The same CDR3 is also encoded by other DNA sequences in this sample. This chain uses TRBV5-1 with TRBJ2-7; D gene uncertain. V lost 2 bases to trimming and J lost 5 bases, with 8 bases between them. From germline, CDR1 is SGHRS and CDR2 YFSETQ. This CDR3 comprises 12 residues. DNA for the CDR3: TGCGCCAGCAGCTTTCCCGGCGACGAGCAGTACTTC. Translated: CASSFPGDEQYF.

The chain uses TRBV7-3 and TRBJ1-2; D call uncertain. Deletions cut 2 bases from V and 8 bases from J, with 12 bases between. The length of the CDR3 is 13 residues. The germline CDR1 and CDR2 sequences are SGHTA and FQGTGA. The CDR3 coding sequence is TGTGCCAGCAGCTTAGAACCCGCTGTGGGCTACACCTTC. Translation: CASSLEPAVGYTF.

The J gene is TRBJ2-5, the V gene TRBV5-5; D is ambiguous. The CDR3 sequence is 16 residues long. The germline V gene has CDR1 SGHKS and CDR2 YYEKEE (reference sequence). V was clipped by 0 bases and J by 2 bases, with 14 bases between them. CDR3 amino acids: CASSLGWFPTQETQYF. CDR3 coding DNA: TGTGCCAGCAGCTTGGGATGGTTCCCGACTCAAGAGACCCAGTACTTC.

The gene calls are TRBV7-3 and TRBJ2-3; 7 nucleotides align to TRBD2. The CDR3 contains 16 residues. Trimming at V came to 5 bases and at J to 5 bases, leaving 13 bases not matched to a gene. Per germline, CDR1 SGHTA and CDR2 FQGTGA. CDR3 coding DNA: TGTGCCAGCAGCATATCACCCGCGGGAGTTGGAGATACGCAGTATTTT. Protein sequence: CASSISPAGVGDTQYF.

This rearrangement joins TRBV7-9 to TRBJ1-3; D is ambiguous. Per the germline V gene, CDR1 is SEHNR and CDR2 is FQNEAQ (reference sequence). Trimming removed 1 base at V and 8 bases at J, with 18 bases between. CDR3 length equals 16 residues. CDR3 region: CASSLVWMVEDYTIYF. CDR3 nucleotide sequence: TGTGCCAGCAGCTTAGTTTGGATGGTCGAGGACTACACCATATATTTT.

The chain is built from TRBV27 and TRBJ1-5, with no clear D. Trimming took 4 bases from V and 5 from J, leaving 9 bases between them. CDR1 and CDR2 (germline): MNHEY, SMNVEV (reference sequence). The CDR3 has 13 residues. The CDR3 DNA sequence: TGTGCCAGCAGTTCCGGGCCCCATCAGCCCCAGCATTTT. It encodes CASSSGPHQPQHF.

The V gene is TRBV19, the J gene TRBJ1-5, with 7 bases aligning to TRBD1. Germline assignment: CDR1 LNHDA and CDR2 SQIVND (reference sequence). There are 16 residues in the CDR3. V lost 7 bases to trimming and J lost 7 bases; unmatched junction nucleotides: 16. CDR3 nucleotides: TGTGCCAGTACCCCGTGGAAGGGGGCGGTGGAACAGCCCCAGCATTTT. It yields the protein CASTPWKGAVEQPQHF.

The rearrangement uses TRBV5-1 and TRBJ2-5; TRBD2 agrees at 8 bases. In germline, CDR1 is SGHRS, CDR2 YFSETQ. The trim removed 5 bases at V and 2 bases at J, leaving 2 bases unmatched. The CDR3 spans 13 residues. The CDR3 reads CASRAGVQETQYF. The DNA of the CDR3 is TGCGCCAGCAGAGCGGGGGTACAAGAGACCCAGTACTTC.

The CDR3 DNA sequence: TGTGCCAACGGGCTGCTACTCGAGTCACCCCTCCACTTT. Amino acids: CANGLLLESPLHF. The chain links TRBV10-3 to TRBJ1-6; the D is unclear. Germline assignment: CDR1 ENHRY and CDR2 SYGVKD. The CDR3 is made up of 13 amino acids. Trimming stripped 10 bases from V and 10 bases from J, with 17 bases between.

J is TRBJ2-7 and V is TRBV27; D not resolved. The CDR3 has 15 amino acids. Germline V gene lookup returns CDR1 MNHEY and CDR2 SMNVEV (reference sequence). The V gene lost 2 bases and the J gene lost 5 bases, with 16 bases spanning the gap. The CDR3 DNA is TGTGCCAGCAGTTTAAGCCCCGGTCGGAGCGACGAGCAGTACTTC. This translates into CASSLSPGRSDEQYF.

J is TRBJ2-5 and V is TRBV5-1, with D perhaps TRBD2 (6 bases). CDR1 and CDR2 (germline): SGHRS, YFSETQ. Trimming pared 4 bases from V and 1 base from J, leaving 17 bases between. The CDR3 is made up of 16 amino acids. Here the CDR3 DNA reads TGCGCCAGCAGCCCCGTGGGGGGTCAGGCCCAAGAGACCCAGTACTTC. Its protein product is CASSPVGGQAQETQYF.

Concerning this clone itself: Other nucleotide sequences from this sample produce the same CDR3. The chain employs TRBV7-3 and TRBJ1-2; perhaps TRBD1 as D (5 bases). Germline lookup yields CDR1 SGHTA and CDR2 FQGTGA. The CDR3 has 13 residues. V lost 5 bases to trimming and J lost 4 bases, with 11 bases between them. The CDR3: CASSPGQTYGYTF. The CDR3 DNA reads TGTGCCAGCAGCCCGGGGCAGACCTATGGCTACACCTTC.

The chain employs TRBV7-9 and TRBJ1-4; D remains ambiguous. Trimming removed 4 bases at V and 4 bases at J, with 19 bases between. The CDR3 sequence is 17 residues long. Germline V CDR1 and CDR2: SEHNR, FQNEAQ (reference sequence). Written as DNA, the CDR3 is TGTGCCAGCAGCTCGTTACGCTGGGGAACGAATAATGAAAAACTGTTTTTT. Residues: CASSSLRWGTNNEKLFF.

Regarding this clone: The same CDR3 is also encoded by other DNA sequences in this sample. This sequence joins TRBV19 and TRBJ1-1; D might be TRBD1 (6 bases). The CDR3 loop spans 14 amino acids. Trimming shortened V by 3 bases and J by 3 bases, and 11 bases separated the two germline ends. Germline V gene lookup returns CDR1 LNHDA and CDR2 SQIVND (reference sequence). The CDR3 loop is CASSIRGADTEAFF. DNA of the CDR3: TGTGCCAGTAGTATTAGGGGGGCGGACACTGAAGCTTTCTTT.

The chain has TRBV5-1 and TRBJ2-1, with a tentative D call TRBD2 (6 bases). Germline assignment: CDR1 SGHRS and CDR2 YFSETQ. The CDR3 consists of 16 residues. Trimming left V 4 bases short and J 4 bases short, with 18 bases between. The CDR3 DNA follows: TGCGCCAGCAGCCGTGGGATGGTAGCGGTATACAATGAGCAGTTCTTC. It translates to CASSRGMVAVYNEQFF.

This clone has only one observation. CDR3 sequence reads: CASSPTTPSVGEQYF. The CDR3 nucleotides read TGTGCCAGCAGCCCAACCACACCCAGCGTCGGCGAGCAGTACTTC. The chain combines TRBV25-1 with TRBJ2-7; D call uncertain. Deletions cut 6 bases from V and 6 bases from J, with 21 bases between. This CDR3 is 15 amino acids long. Germline V gene lookup returns CDR1 MGHDK and CDR2 SYGVNS.

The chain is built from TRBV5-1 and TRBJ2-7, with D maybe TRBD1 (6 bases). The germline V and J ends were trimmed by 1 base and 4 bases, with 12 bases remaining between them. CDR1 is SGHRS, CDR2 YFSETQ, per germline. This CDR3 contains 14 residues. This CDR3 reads CASSLTGRGYEQYF. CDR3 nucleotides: TGCGCCAGCAGCTTGACAGGCAGGGGATACGAGCAGTACTTC.

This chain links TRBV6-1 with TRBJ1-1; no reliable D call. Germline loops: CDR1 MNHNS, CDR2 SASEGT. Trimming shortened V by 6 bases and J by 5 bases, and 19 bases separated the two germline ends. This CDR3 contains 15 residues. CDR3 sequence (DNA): TGTGCCAGCAGGTTCCGAATGGGGATTGAGACTGAAGCTTTCTTT. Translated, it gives CASRFRMGIETEAFF.

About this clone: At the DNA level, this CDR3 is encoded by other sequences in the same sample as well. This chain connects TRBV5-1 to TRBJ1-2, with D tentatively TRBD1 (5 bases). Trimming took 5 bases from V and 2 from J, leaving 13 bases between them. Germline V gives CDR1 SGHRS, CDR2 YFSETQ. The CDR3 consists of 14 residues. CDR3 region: CASSLGGPNYGYTF. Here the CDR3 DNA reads TGCGCCAGCAGTCTCGGGGGACCCAACTATGGCTACACCTTC.

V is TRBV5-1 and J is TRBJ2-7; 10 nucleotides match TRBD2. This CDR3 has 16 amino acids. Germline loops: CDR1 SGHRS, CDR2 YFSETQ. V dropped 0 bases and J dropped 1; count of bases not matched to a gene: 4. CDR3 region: CASSLAASGGSYEQYF. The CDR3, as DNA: TGCGCCAGCAGCTTGGCCGCTAGCGGGGGATCCTACGAGCAGTACTTC.

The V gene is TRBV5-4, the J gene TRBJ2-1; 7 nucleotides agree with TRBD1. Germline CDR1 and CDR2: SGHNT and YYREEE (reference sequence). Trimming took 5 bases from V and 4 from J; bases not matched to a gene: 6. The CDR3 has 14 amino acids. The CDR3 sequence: CASSSGQAYNEQFF. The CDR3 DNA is TGTGCCAGCAGTTCTGGACAGGCTTACAATGAGCAGTTCTTC.

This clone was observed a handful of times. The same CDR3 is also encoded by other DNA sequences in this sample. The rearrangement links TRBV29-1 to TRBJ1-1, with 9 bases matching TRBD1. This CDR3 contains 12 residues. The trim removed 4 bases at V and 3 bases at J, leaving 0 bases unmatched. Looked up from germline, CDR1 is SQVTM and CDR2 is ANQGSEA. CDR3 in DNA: TGCAGCGTTGGACAGGGGGACACTGAAGCTTTCTTT. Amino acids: CSVGQGDTEAFF. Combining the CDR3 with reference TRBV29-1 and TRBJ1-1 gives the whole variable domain SAVISQKPSRDICQRGTSLTIQCQVDSQVTMMFWYRQQPGQSLTLIATANQGSEATYESGFVIDKFPISRPNLTFSTLTVSNMSPEDSSIYLCSVGQGDTEAFFGQGTRLTVV.

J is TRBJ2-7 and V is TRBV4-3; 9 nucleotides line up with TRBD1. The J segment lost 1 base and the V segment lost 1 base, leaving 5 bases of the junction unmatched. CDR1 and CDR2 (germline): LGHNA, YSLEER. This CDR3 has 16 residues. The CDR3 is CASSQGADRGSYEQYF. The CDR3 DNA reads TGCGCCAGCAGCCAAGGGGCGGACAGGGGTTCCTACGAGCAGTACTTC.